This T cell receptor (beta chain) came from a study of blood T cells in healthy people across ages. Study outcomes and limitations: Conclusively comparing naive with antigen-experienced cells was impossible with unsorted PBMCs.

Alongside a J-beta primer mix, a sample-barcoded 5' primer served in a second PCR lasting about 7 to 12 cycles. TCRdb reanalysed the 5' RACE reads using MiXCR and keeps one entry per CDR3 protein. The sample holds hundreds of thousands of distinct CDR3 sequences, around 32% seen once. Regarding this clonotype: Antigen: not known. At one end, the junction sequence differs from germline, possibly due to a read error.

At least 5.5 micrograms of total RNA were extracted per sample. CDR1 is SGHRS, CDR2 YFSETQ, per germline. The CDR3 totals 15 residues. The J gene is TRBJ2-7, the V gene TRBV5-1, with TRBD2 identical over 8 bases. The source is a woman aged 80 or older in good health. Input material: blood. The CDR3 here is CASSPQLAVSYEQYF. The DNA of the CDR3 is TGTGCCAGCAGCCCACAACTAGCGGTCTCCTACGAGCAGTACTTC.